The 32 T cell receptor beta chains below were found in one sample sequenced in a study of T cell responses to AZD1222 COVID-19 vaccine. Profiling relied on immunoSEQ multiplex PCR, and the TCRdb table lists in-frame clones only, not all of them. The data hold 75,000 to 100,000 clones, with around 90% observed a single time. The source material was peripheral blood, sampled on day 0 of AZD1222 vaccination. The receptors here all came from an adult in good health.

This chain connects TRBV4-1 to TRBJ1-6, with D perhaps matching TRBD1 (5 bases). The CDR3 covers 15 residues. The germline V gene has CDR1 MGHRA and CDR2 YSYEKL. The V end lost 0 bases, the J end lost 8 bases, and 11 bases lay between the germline ends. DNA of the CDR3: TGCGCCAGCAGCCAAGAGGGGACCGTTTATTCACCCCTCCACTTT. Amino acid sequence: CASSQEGTVYSPLHF.

V and J are TRBV4-1 and TRBJ2-1; D might be TRBD1 (6 bases). The CDR3 contains 16 residues. Germline CDR1 and CDR2: MGHRA and YSYEKL. The V and J ends lost 4 bases and 8 bases respectively, with 21 bases between them. The CDR3 DNA reads as TGCGCCAGCAGCCTATCCGGGACATTATCGATAGATGAGCAGTTCTTC. It codes for CASSLSGTLSIDEQFF.

This sequence joins TRBV18 and TRBJ2-3; TRBD1 matches 7 bases. This CDR3 contains 15 residues. Germline CDR1 reads KGHSH; CDR2 reads LQKENI. Trimming cost V 2 bases and J 4 bases; bases outside gene matches: 6. CDR3 sequence: CASSPFKGAPDTQYF. CDR3 DNA sequence: TGTGCCAGCTCACCATTCAAGGGGGCCCCAGATACGCAGTATTTT.

This clone was recorded only once. The CDR3 is CASNTGLPETQYF. CDR3 sequence (DNA): TGTGCCAGCAATACGGGACTCCCAGAGACCCAGTACTTC. The chain combines TRBV2 with TRBJ2-5; D perhaps matches TRBD2 (6 bases). Germline lookup yields CDR1 SNHLY and CDR2 FYNNEI. Trimming left V 7 bases short and J 4 bases short, with 13 bases between. The CDR3 runs 13 residues.

The V call is TRBV7-9, the J call TRBJ1-4; the match to TRBD1 covers 7 bases. CDR3 length: 14 residues. V lost 2 bases and J lost 4; bases outside the gene matches: 1. Looked up from germline, CDR1 is SEHNR and CDR2 is FQNEAQ (reference sequence). CDR3 coding DNA: TGTGCCAGCAGCTTACCAGGGGGTAATGAAAAACTGTTTTTT. It specifies CASSLPGGNEKLFF.

This clone was recorded only once. The V and J genes are TRBV6-2 or TRBV6-3 and TRBJ2-7; weak D call: TRBD1 (5 bases). The germline V gene encodes CDR1 MNHEY and CDR2 SVGEGT. Trimming removed 2 bases at V and 7 bases at J, with 6 bases between. The CDR3 sequence is 11 residues long. The chain's CDR3 is CASSYRTEQYF. CDR3 nucleotides: TGTGCCAGCAGTTACAGGACAGAGCAGTACTTC.

This clone was observed a single time. The rearrangement uses TRBV2 and TRBJ2-7; 10 nucleotides line up with TRBD1. V gave up 10 bases and J gave up 0 bases; unmatched junction bases: 15. CDR1 and CDR2 from the germline V gene are SNHLY and FYNNEI. The CDR3 length is 17 residues. CDR3 coding DNA: TGTGCCATCCATCCGGGACAGGGGTCCCCAACCTCCTACGAGCAGTACTTC. It is translated as CAIHPGQGSPTSYEQYF.

The CDR3, as DNA: TGTGCCAGCAGTGAAACGACAGGGCCGCAGCCCCAGCATTTT. As protein: CASSETTGPQPQHF. The V and J genes are TRBV2 and TRBJ1-5; 7 bases match TRBD1. V lost 2 bases, J lost 7 bases, and 5 bases stayed unmatched. Germline CDR1 and CDR2: SNHLY and FYNNEI. This CDR3 has 14 residues. The variable domain in full, completed from reference TRBV2 and TRBJ1-5, reads EPEVTQTPSHQVTQMGQEVILRCVPISNHLYFYWYRQILGQKVEFLVSFYNNEISEKSEIFDDQFSVERPDGSNFTLKIRSTKLEDSAMYFCASSETTGPQPQHFGDGTRLSIL.

This clone has only a few counts. The V and J genes are TRBV6-4 and TRBJ2-6; no clear D. From germline, CDR1 is MRHNA and CDR2 SNTAGT. The V and J ends lost 3 bases and 0 bases respectively, with 9 bases between them. The CDR3 consists of 16 residues. The CDR3: CASSERASSGANVLTF. In DNA form, the CDR3 reads TGTGCCAGCAGTGAAAGGGCTAGCTCTGGGGCCAACGTCCTGACTTTC.

The genes are TRBV7-9 and TRBJ2-7; TRBD1 matches at 9 bases. Trimming cost V 1 base and J 5 bases; bases outside gene matches: 6. CDR1 and CDR2 from the germline V gene are SEHNR and FQNEAQ (reference sequence). The CDR3 covers 15 residues. The CDR3 nucleotides read TGTGCCAGCAGCTTAGGGACAGGGGCCGAGGACGAGCAGTACTTC. This codes for CASSLGTGAEDEQYF.

The rearrangement links TRBV27 to TRBJ2-3; D may be TRBD2 (5 bases). The V gene's germline CDR1 is MNHEY and CDR2 SMNVEV (reference sequence). The CDR3 length is 13 residues. Trimming cost V 2 bases and J 9 bases, with 12 bases left between them. CDR3 coding DNA: TGTGCCAGCAGTTTAAATTGGGCGGGCACGCAGTATTTT. The encoded protein is CASSLNWAGTQYF.

The genes are TRBV6-2 or TRBV6-3 and TRBJ2-3; TRBD2 matches 8 bases. This CDR3 has 15 residues. Germline V gene lookup returns CDR1 MNHEY and CDR2 SVGEGT. The J segment lost 3 bases and the V segment lost 2 bases, leaving 4 bases of the junction unmatched. This CDR3 reads CASSYDSGSTDTQYF. CDR3 in DNA: TGTGCCAGCAGTTACGACAGCGGGAGTACAGATACGCAGTATTTT.

V is TRBV3-1 (or the pseudogene TRBV3-2) and J is TRBJ2-1, with unresolved D. CDR1 and CDR2 (germline): LGHDT, YNNKEL (reference sequence). The CDR3 totals 15 residues. V shed 1 base and J shed 0 bases, with 7 bases lying between them. The CDR3 loop is CASSQAALSYNEQFF. The CDR3 coding sequence is TGTGCCAGCAGCCAAGCTGCCCTCTCCTACAATGAGCAGTTCTTC.

V and J are TRBV30 and TRBJ2-2; D remains unclear. Deletions cut 5 bases from V and 4 bases from J, with 5 bases between. The length of the CDR3 is 11 residues. Per germline, CDR1 GTSNPN and CDR2 SVGIG (reference sequence). The CDR3: CAWSATGELFF. Here the CDR3 DNA reads TGTGCCTGGTCGGCCACCGGGGAGCTGTTTTTT.

The genes are TRBV7-9 and TRBJ1-1, with D tentatively TRBD1 (6 bases). Germline V CDR1 and CDR2: SEHNR, FQNEAQ (reference sequence). The CDR3 is 15 residues long. Trimming took 2 bases from V and 4 from J, leaving 14 bases between them. CDR3 sequence (DNA): TGTGCCAGCAGCTTACCTCCGGGGGGCGTCACTGAAGCTTTCTTT. It yields the protein CASSLPPGGVTEAFF.

A few counts support this clone. The chain combines TRBV14 with TRBJ1-1; a possible D gene is TRBD1 (6 bases). V gave up 1 base and J gave up 3 bases, with 12 bases separating them. This CDR3 has 15 amino acids. Per germline, CDR1 SGHDN and CDR2 FVKESK. The CDR3 region is CASSQVAGADTEAFF. The CDR3 DNA follows: TGTGCCAGCAGCCAAGTAGCAGGGGCGGACACTGAAGCTTTCTTT. The full variable domain, completed using reference TRBV14 and TRBJ1-1, is EAGVTQFPSHSVIEKGQTVTLRCDPISGHDNLYWYRRVMGKEIKFLLHFVKESKQDESGMPNNRFLAERTGGTYSTLKVQPAELEDSGVYFCASSQVAGADTEAFFGQGTRLTVV.

The chain couples TRBV6-2 or TRBV6-3 to TRBJ1-2, with TRBD1 as a possible D gene (6 bases). The CDR3 covers 17 residues. Germline loops: CDR1 MNHEY, CDR2 SVGEGT. Trimming pared 2 bases from V and 1 base from J, leaving 17 bases between. CDR3 residues: CASSYGYQTGLNYGYTF. CDR3 sequence (DNA): TGTGCCAGCAGTTACGGGTATCAGACAGGACTTAACTATGGCTACACCTTC.

This chain connects TRBV14 to TRBJ1-3; D gene unclear. The CDR3 is made up of 15 amino acids. CDR1 SGHDN and CDR2 FVKESK come from the germline V gene. Trimming took 4 bases from V and 0 from J, leaving 10 bases between them. The CDR3 nucleotides read TGTGCCAGCAGCCGCGCCGGGCTCTCTGGAAACACCATATATTTT. Translated, it gives CASSRAGLSGNTIYF.

This chain links TRBV12-3 or TRBV12-4 with TRBJ1-6; D gene unclear. This CDR3 is 12 amino acids long. The ends were cut back, 5 bases at V and 12 bases at J, with 11 bases in the middle. The DNA for the CDR3 is TGTGCCAGCAGTCCTCGGTTGCTACCCCTCCACTTT. Translation: CASSPRLLPLHF.

This clone was seen once. The chain combines TRBV6-5 with TRBJ1-1; D is undetermined. This CDR3 comprises 14 residues. The germline V and J ends were trimmed by 0 bases and 10 bases, with 15 bases remaining between them. Germline-derived CDR1 and CDR2 are MNHEY and SVGAGI. The CDR3 loop is CASSYSRAVEGAFF. The CDR3 DNA reads TGTGCCAGCAGTTACTCGAGGGCGGTCGAGGGAGCTTTCTTT.

This clone appeared a few times. This chain links TRBV10-3 with TRBJ1-2; 8 positions agree with TRBD1. The germline V gene has CDR1 ENHRY and CDR2 SYGVKD. The CDR3 has 16 residues. Trimming at V came to 0 bases and at J to 6 bases, leaving 9 bases not matched to a gene. CDR3 amino acids: CAISESMPGQGNGYTF. In DNA, the CDR3 is TGTGCCATCAGTGAGTCGATGCCTGGACAGGGAAATGGCTACACCTTC.

This clone was counted once. This rearrangement joins TRBV7-8 to TRBJ1-4, with a tentative D call TRBD1 (5 bases). The ends were cut back, 5 bases at V and 4 bases at J, with 17 bases in the middle. The V gene's germline CDR1 is SGHVS and CDR2 FQNEAQ. There are 16 residues in the CDR3. The CDR3 protein is CASSIEKGLVNEKLFF. The CDR3 nucleotides read TGTGCCAGCAGCATAGAAAAGGGGTTGGTTAATGAAAAACTGTTTTTT. Drawing the rest from reference TRBV7-8 and TRBJ1-4, the complete variable domain is GAGVSQSPRYKVAKRGQDVALRCDPISGHVSLFWYQQALGQGPEFLTYFQNEAQLDKSGLPSDRFFAERPEGSVSTLKIQRTQQEDSAVYLCASSIEKGLVNEKLFFGSGTQLSVL.

The chain recombines TRBV7-9 with TRBJ2-7, with TRBD1 matching 7 bases. Trimming at V came to 0 bases and at J to 2 bases, leaving 4 bases not matched to a gene. The CDR3 covers 15 residues. From germline, CDR1 is SEHNR and CDR2 FQNEAQ (reference sequence). CDR3 residues: CASSLALGTAYEQYF. CDR3 bases: TGTGCCAGCAGCTTAGCTTTGGGGACAGCCTACGAGCAGTACTTC.

J is TRBJ1-2 and V is TRBV1. TRBV1 is a listed pseudogene. The CDR3 totals 14 residues. The CDR3 spells CTSSQDGGLSGYTF. For the CDR3, the DNA is TGCACCAGCAGCCAAGATGGGGGTTTGTCTGGCTACACCTTC.

This clone came up a few times. The chain combines TRBV19 with TRBJ1-1; D is perhaps TRBD1 (5 bases). The V gene lost 6 bases and the J gene lost 1 base, with 12 bases spanning the gap. In germline, CDR1 is LNHDA, CDR2 SQIVND (reference sequence). CDR3 length: 14 residues. The CDR3 region has the DNA TGTGCCAGTAGGGGGGAGTCTGGGAACACTGAAGCTTTCTTT. Translated, it gives CASRGESGNTEAFF.

This clone occurred once. The chain uses TRBV29-1 and TRBJ2-1; tentatively, D is TRBD2 (5 bases). The CDR3 totals 13 residues. V lost 3 bases and J 6 bases, leaving 12 bases between the germline ends. The germline gives CDR1 SQVTM, CDR2 ANQGSEA. The CDR3 DNA sequence: TGCAGCGTTGAGATCCCGGGGATCAATGAGCAGTTCTTC. Translated: CSVEIPGINEQFF.

The sample holds a few counts of this clone. This chain uses TRBV13 with TRBJ2-7, with TRBD1 as a possible D gene (6 bases). Germline CDR1 PRHDT, CDR2 FYEKMQ (reference sequence). CDR3 length equals 13 residues. The ends were cut back, 4 bases at V and 6 bases at J, with 13 bases in the middle. DNA for the CDR3: TGTGCCAGCAGCTACCCCCGGACAGCCGAGCAGTACTTC. Protein: CASSYPRTAEQYF.

The V gene is TRBV24-1, the J gene TRBJ2-1; 9 bases match TRBD2. Germline V CDR1 and CDR2: KGHDR, SFDVKD. The CDR3 is 13 amino acids. V shed 5 bases and J 8 bases; nucleotides not matched to a gene: 3. The CDR3 sequence: CATSGGRADEQFF. The CDR3 DNA is TGTGCCACCAGTGGCGGGAGGGCCGATGAGCAGTTCTTC.

The rearrangement links TRBV10-3 to TRBJ1-2; a weak D match, TRBD1 (6 bases). Germline CDR1 reads ENHRY; CDR2 reads SYGVKD. The CDR3 loop spans 13 amino acids. Trimming shortened V by 0 bases and J by 8 bases, and 10 bases separated the two germline ends. The CDR3 protein is CAISESGGQGYTF. The CDR3 DNA is TGTGCCATCAGTGAGTCGGGGGGCCAGGGCTACACCTTC.

The chain combines TRBV6-5 with TRBJ2-1; perhaps TRBD2 as D (6 bases). The CDR3 length is 15 residues. The germline V gene encodes CDR1 MNHEY and CDR2 SVGAGI. V was trimmed by 8 bases and J by 4 bases, leaving 18 bases between them. The CDR3 DNA sequence: TGTGCCAGCCGTCGGGACTTAACTAGTTACAATGAGCAGTTCTTC. It translates to CASRRDLTSYNEQFF.

This chain uses TRBV5-4 with TRBJ2-7, with D possibly matching TRBD2 (7 bases). Trimming stripped 3 bases from V and 5 bases from J, with 21 bases between. From germline, CDR1 is SGHNT and CDR2 YYREEE (reference sequence). CDR3 length equals 16 residues. The CDR3 DNA follows: TGTGCCAGCAGCTCGGGGGGAAGCACGGGGGCCAACGAGCAGTACTTC. Its translation: CASSSGGSTGANEQYF.

This clone has just a few counts. This chain links TRBV12-3 or TRBV12-4 with TRBJ1-1, with D hard to call. CDR3 length: 13 residues. V lost 5 bases to trimming and J lost 0 bases, with 7 bases between them. The CDR3 sequence is CASSLFMNTEAFF. The CDR3 DNA is TGTGCCAGCAGTCTATTCATGAACACTGAAGCTTTCTTT.